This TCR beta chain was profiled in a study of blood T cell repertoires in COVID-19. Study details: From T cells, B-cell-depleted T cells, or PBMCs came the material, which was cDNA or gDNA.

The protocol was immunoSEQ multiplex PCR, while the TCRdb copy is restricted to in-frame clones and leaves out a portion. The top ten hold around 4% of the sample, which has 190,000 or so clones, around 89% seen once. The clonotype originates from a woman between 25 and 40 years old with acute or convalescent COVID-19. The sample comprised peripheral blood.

CDR3 region: CASRSLQGPANYGYTF. The CDR3 nucleotides are TGTGCCAGCAGGTCGTTACAGGGTCCCGCGAACTATGGCTACACCTTC. The chain joins TRBV7-9 to TRBJ1-2, with D possibly matching TRBD1 (6 bases). The CDR3 consists of 16 residues. V was clipped by 6 bases and J by 2 bases, with 19 bases between them. From germline, CDR1 is SEHNR and CDR2 FQNEAQ (reference sequence).